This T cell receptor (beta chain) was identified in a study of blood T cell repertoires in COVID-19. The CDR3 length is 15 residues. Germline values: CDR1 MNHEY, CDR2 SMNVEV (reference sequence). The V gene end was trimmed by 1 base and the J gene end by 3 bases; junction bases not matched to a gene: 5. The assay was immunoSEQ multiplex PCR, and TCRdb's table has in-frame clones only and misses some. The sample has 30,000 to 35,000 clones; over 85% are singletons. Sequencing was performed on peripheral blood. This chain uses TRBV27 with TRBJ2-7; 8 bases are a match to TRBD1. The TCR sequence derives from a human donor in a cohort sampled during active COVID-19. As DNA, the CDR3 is TGTGCCAGCAGTTTATTGACAGGGGAGATCTACGAGCAGTACTTC. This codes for CASSLLTGEIYEQYF.